The entry below describes one TCR beta chain. This entry comes from a study of T cell changes during pregnancy in multiple sclerosis. Sequenced by immunoSEQ multiplex PCR; TCRdb stores in-frame clones only, minus some. The repertoire consists of tens of thousands of clones, with around 90% occurring once and the leading ten covering approximately 0.88%. Trimming removed 3 bases from V and 4 bases from J, with 19 bases in between. Germline loops: CDR1 SGDLS, CDR2 YYNGEE. The CDR3 spans 16 residues. The material was peripheral blood, obtained in the first trimester of pregnancy. This TCR was sampled from a female donor in good health, enrolled as a control in a pregnancy study. The rearrangement joins TRBV9 to TRBJ1-1; TRBD1 might be the D (6 bases). The CDR3 DNA is TGTGCCAGCAGCGCTTCCTCAACAGGGTGGGGCACTGAAGCTTTCTTT. As protein: CASSASSTGWGTEAFF.